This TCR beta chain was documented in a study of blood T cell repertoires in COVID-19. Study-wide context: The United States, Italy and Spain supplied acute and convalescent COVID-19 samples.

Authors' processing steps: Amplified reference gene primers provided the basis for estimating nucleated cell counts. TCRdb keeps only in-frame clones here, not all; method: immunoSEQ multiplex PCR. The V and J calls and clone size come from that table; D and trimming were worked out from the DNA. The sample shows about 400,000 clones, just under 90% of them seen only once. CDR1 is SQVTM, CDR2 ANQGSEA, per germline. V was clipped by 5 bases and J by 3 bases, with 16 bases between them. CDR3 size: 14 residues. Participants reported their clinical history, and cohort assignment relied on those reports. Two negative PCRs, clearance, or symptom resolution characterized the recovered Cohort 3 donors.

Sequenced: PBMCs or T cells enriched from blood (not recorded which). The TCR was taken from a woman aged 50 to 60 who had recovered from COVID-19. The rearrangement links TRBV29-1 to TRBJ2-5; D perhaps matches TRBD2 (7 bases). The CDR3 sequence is CSVRTAGAEETQYF. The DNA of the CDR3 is TGCAGCGTTCGGACGGCGGGGGCAGAAGAGACCCAGTACTTC.